These T cell receptor beta chains were read from a single sample in a study of blood T cell repertoires in COVID-19. Data came from immunoSEQ multiplex PCR; TCRdb stores just in-frame clones and leaves some out. The sample consists of 250,000 to 350,000 clones, 88% of them appearing once. The sample taken for sequencing was peripheral blood. These receptors were taken from a woman aged 25 to 45 with COVID-19, enrolled during active disease. CDR3s leave out the opening cysteine and the closing phenylalanine or tryptophan. Expanded clones get a size class; other rows say once, few or many, or leave the size out.

. | 10 | TRBJ1-1 | TRBV2 | ASTVLNTEAF
once | 11 | TRBJ2-7 | TRBV11-3 | ASSSGTAYEQY
. | 13 | TRBJ1-2 | TRBV6-5 | ASTRQGAGRYGYT
. | 13 | TRBJ2-3 | TRBV2 | ASSEEGGPTDTQY
. | 12 | TRBJ2-3 | TRBV2 | ASSDKTATDTQY
. | 11 | TRBJ2-7 | TRBV12-3/TRBV12-4 | ASSLPNSYEQY
. | 11 | TRBJ1-1 | TRBV12-3/TRBV12-4 | ASSYDRGDEAF
. | 14 | TRBJ2-7 | TRBV7-8 | ASSLAGVFSSYEQY
. | 13 | TRBJ1-2 | TRBV6-5 | ASSSRGGLGYGYT
. | 13 | TRBJ2-1 | TRBV4-2 | ASSRGLADGSEQF
. | 12 | TRBJ2-7 | TRBV27 | ASSLRGATYEQY
. | 12 | TRBJ1-2 | TRBV6-5 | ASRDSPERYGYT
. | 15 | TRBJ1-6 | TRBV5-1 | ASSLGQGTESDSPLH
. | 13 | TRBJ2-7 | TRBV10-1 | AITGQGPLLYEQY
. | 10 | TRBJ1-1 | TRBV5-1 | ASNRGGTEAF
. | 12 | TRBJ2-7 | TRBV7-8 | ASSLSTGGYEQY
. | 12 | TRBJ1-2 | TRBV6-5 | ASSLQGAGYGYT
. | 17 | TRBJ2-7 | TRBV6-1 | ASSEALPGDRGERYEQY
. | 14 | TRBJ2-5 | TRBV13 | ASSLLGQGGRETQY
. | 15 | TRBJ2-7 | TRBV5-1 | ASSSIGTSGSSYEQY
. | 13 | TRBJ2-1 | TRBV18 | ASSPTTGIDHEQF
. | 16 | TRBJ2-2 | TRBV30 | AWSAGTSGRRLAGELF
. | 12 | TRBJ2-1 | TRBV19 | ASKRGGSYNEQF
. | 13 | TRBJ2-2 | TRBV4-3 | ASSQDRVRTGELF
. | 12 | TRBJ1-1 | TRBV5-1 | ASSLAEYQGEAF
. | 14 | TRBJ2-7 | TRBV12-2 | ASRSGGAGLAGQQY
. | 15 | TRBJ2-5 | TRBV9 | ASSVASGRPAGETQY
once | 14 | TRBJ1-1 | TRBV7-9 | ASSVGQGVTGPEAF